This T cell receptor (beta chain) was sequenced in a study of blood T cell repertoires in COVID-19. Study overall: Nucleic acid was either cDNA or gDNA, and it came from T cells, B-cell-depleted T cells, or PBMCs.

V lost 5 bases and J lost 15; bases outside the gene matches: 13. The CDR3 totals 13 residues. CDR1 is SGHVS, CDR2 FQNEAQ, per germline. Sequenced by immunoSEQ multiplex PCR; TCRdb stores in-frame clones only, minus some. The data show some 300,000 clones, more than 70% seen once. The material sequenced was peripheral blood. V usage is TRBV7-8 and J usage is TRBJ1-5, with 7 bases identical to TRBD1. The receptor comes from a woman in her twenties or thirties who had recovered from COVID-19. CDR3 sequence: CASSLRTGVVRHF. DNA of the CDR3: TGTGCCAGCAGCCTAAGAACAGGGGTTGTCCGGCATTTT.